The 24 T cell receptor beta chains given below trace back to one sample, sequenced in a study of blood T cell repertoires in COVID-19. TCRdb keeps only in-frame clones here, not all; method: immunoSEQ multiplex PCR. The data contain under 150,000 clones, over 70% of them singletons. The material sequenced was peripheral blood. These receptors were obtained from a man older than 75 with active or convalescent COVID-19.

The chain uses TRBV29-1 and TRBJ1-4; TRBD1 matches at 7 bases. The V and J ends lost 4 bases and 10 bases, in that order; junction bases with no gene match: 6. This CDR3 comprises 12 residues. Per germline, CDR1 SQVTM and CDR2 ANQGSEA. CDR3 residues: CSVVGTELKLFF. CDR3 DNA sequence: TGCAGCGTTGTCGGGACAGAACTAAAACTGTTTTTT.

The chain couples TRBV5-4 to TRBJ1-2; 9 bases fit TRBD1. The CDR3 has 16 amino acids. The junction had 5 bases not matched to a gene; V was cut back by 0 bases and J by 2 bases. The germline CDR1 and CDR2 sequences are SGHNT and YYREEE (reference sequence). The CDR3: CASSLVGQGRNYGYTF. The CDR3 DNA follows: TGTGCCAGCAGCTTGGTCGGACAGGGGAGAAACTATGGCTACACCTTC.

The rearrangement links TRBV12-3 or TRBV12-4 to TRBJ1-3; 7 positions agree with TRBD1. The CDR3 length is 12 residues. V was pared by 8 bases and J by 10 bases, with 8 bases of the junction left unmatched. CDR3 in amino acids: CASGKIRGTIYF. The CDR3 region has the DNA TGTGCCAGCGGCAAGATCAGGGGGACCATATATTTT.

The chain carries TRBV6-2 or TRBV6-3 and TRBJ2-5; D gene unclear. The germline CDR1 and CDR2 sequences are MNHEY and SVGEGT. Trimming cost V 6 bases and J 5 bases, with 13 bases left between them. The CDR3 consists of 13 residues. CDR3 sequence (DNA): TGTGCCAGCAGCCCCCCGGTTTGGGAGACCCAGTACTTC. This translates into CASSPPVWETQYF.

The chain links TRBV6-5 to TRBJ1-1; no clear D gene. Per germline, CDR1 MNHEY and CDR2 SVGAGI. CDR3 length: 14 residues. Trimming shortened V by 1 base and J by 7 bases, and 13 bases separated the two germline ends. The chain's CDR3 is CASSYFSTSDEAFF. CDR3 in DNA: TGTGCCAGCAGTTACTTCTCTACTAGTGATGAAGCTTTCTTT.

In this sample, this clone turned up a few times. This chain uses TRBV30 with TRBJ1-6; D is perhaps TRBD1 (5 bases). Germline-derived CDR1 and CDR2 are GTSNPN and SVGIG (reference sequence). V lost 3 bases to trimming and J lost 7 bases, with 13 bases between them. This CDR3 region has 14 residues. For the CDR3, the DNA is TGTGCCTGGAGCGGCGGGACCGGCAATTCACCCCTCCACTTT. Translation gives CAWSGGTGNSPLHF.

V and J are TRBV5-1 and TRBJ2-5; the match to TRBD2 covers 10 bases. The CDR3 has 15 residues. V shed 2 bases, J shed 2 bases, and the junction held 3 bases outside the gene matches. CDR1 is SGHRS, CDR2 YFSETQ, per germline. CDR3 nucleotide sequence: TGCGCCAGCAGCTTTGTACTAGCGGGGCAAGAGACCCAGTACTTC. Encoded protein: CASSFVLAGQETQYF.

This clone has only a few counts. This sequence joins TRBV9 and TRBJ1-2; tentative D call: TRBD1 (6 bases). Germline V gene lookup returns CDR1 SGDLS and CDR2 YYNGEE. Trimming removed 3 bases from V and 4 bases from J, with 16 bases in between. The CDR3 is 15 residues long. This CDR3 reads CASSASSQGGYGYTF. CDR3 nucleotide sequence: TGTGCCAGCAGCGCATCTAGCCAAGGGGGCTATGGCTACACCTTC.

A remark on this clone: The junction differs from germline at one of its ends, possibly a read error. V is TRBV3-1 (or the pseudogene TRBV3-2) and J is TRBJ2-7, with a possible D match to TRBD1 (5 bases). Germline V gives CDR1 LGHDT, CDR2 YNNKEL (reference sequence). The CDR3 consists of 12 residues. CDR3 amino acids: CASSQRWQGNNF. CDR3 nucleotide sequence: TGTGCCAGCAGCCAAAGGTGGCAGGGAAATAACTTC.

Note on this clone: At one of its ends the junction is not consistent with the germline gene, which may arise from a read error. The identical CDR3 is also encoded by other nucleotide sequences in the sample. The chain carries TRBV6-5 and TRBJ1-2; 8 nucleotides agree with TRBD1. Germline lookup yields CDR1 MNHEY and CDR2 SVGAGI. The CDR3 covers 16 residues. The CDR3 loop reads CASSYSGQGINYGYTF. The CDR3 region has the DNA TGTGCCAGCAGCTACTCCGGACAGGGTATTAACTATGGCTACACCTTC.

In this sample, this clone turned up once. The genes are TRBV2 and TRBJ1-1; 8 bases fit TRBD1. Unmatched junction bases numbered 9, after V lost 4 bases and J lost 5 bases. The CDR3 is 15 residues long. Germline CDR1 is SNHLY and CDR2 is FYNNEI. In nucleotides, the CDR3 is TGTGCCAGCAGTGCGGACAGGGTTGGTATGACTGAAGCTTTCTTT. This gives the protein CASSADRVGMTEAFF.

A few counts support this clone. The chain links TRBV10-2 to TRBJ1-1; weak D call: TRBD1 (6 bases). Germline values: CDR1 WSHSY, CDR2 SAAADI. The CDR3 runs to 14 residues. V lost 10 bases to trimming and J lost 3 bases, with 18 bases between them. This CDR3 reads CATLGRQVYTEAFF. CDR3 coding DNA: TGCGCCACCCTCGGCCGACAGGTTTACACTGAAGCTTTCTTT.

The V and J genes are TRBV5-1 and TRBJ1-1; TRBD1 is a possible D gene (6 bases). This CDR3 has 15 amino acids. Trimming shortened V by 4 bases and J by 0 bases, and 13 bases separated the two germline ends. The germline V gene encodes CDR1 SGHRS and CDR2 YFSETQ. The CDR3 region is CASSLRDTMNTEAFF. The CDR3 nucleotides are TGCGCCAGCAGCCTCCGGGACACCATGAACACTGAAGCTTTCTTT.

This rearrangement joins TRBV28 to TRBJ2-3; tentatively, D is TRBD1 (5 bases). Germline V lookup: CDR1 MDHEN, CDR2 SYDVKM. There are 13 residues in the CDR3. Trimming shortened V by 6 bases and J by 10 bases, and 17 bases separated the two germline ends. CDR3 amino acids: CASSWGAFPSQYF. The CDR3 DNA reads as TGTGCCAGCAGCTGGGGCGCCTTCCCCTCGCAGTATTTT. The whole variable domain, filled in from reference TRBV28 and TRBJ2-3, reads DVKVTQSSRYLVKRTGEKVFLECVQDMDHENMFWYRQDPGLGLRLIYFSYDVKMKEKGDIPEGYSVSREKKERFSLILESASTNQTSMYLCASSWGAFPSQYFGPGTRLTVL.

The chain recombines TRBV5-1 with TRBJ1-4; 8 bases match TRBD1. This CDR3 has 18 residues. CDR1 is SGHRS and CDR2 is YFSETQ in the germline V gene. The ends lost 0 bases at V and 6 bases at J; junction bases unmatched: 13. The CDR3 DNA is TGCGCCAGCAGCTTGGGAGGCGGCAGGGGGCTTAATGATGAAAAACTGTTTTTT. The encoded protein is CASSLGGGRGLNDEKLFF.

The V call is TRBV11-2, the J call TRBJ1-6, with 9 bases that match TRBD1. The length of the CDR3 is 14 residues. Germline V gives CDR1 SGHAT, CDR2 FQNNGV. V was pared by 5 bases and J by 9 bases, with 5 bases of the junction left unmatched. The chain's CDR3 is CASSQGQGASPLHF. The CDR3 DNA reads as TGTGCCAGCAGCCAGGGACAGGGCGCTTCACCCCTCCACTTT.

The table lists this clone with a few counts. This chain links TRBV5-1 with TRBJ1-3; no reliable D call. The CDR3 length is 17 residues. The V end lost 2 bases, the J end lost 0 bases, and 15 bases lay between the germline ends. The V gene's germline CDR1 is SGHRS and CDR2 YFSETQ. DNA of the CDR3: TGCGCCAGCAGCTTAGGTGGAGCCGCCCGCTCTGGAAACACCATATATTTT. Translated, it gives CASSLGGAARSGNTIYF.

The chain recombines TRBV28 with TRBJ2-7; the match to TRBD2 covers 9 bases. This CDR3 comprises 14 residues. The germline gives CDR1 MDHEN, CDR2 SYDVKM. J lost 1 base, V lost 7 bases, and 5 bases had no gene match. CDR3 protein: CASKGGGESYEQYF. The CDR3 DNA follows: TGTGCCAGCAAAGGCGGGGGGGAATCCTACGAGCAGTACTTC.

This clone appeared once. The rearrangement uses TRBV5-6 and TRBJ2-7; a possible D gene is TRBD1 (6 bases). Germline V gene data show CDR1 as SGHDT and CDR2 as YYEEEE. Trimming took off 5 bases at V and 1 base at J, with 10 bases between the two ends. The length of the CDR3 is 13 residues. The CDR3: CASSSDRSYEQYF. The CDR3 DNA is TGTGCCAGCAGTTCCGACAGGTCCTACGAGCAGTACTTC.

The chain joins TRBV28 to TRBJ2-2; 7 bases are shared with TRBD2. In germline, CDR1 is MDHEN, CDR2 SYDVKM. This CDR3 spans 16 amino acids. J gave up 4 bases and V 4 bases, and 9 bases lay outside the gene matches. CDR3 residues: CASSSQRGSSTGELFF. The DNA for the CDR3 is TGTGCCAGCAGTTCGCAGCGGGGTTCAAGCACCGGGGAGCTGTTTTTT.

The V and J genes are TRBV7-3 and TRBJ2-7; D not resolved. Trimming stripped 5 bases from V and 7 bases from J, with 15 bases between. Germline CDR1 reads SGHTA; CDR2 reads FQGTGA. The CDR3 consists of 13 residues. As DNA, the CDR3 is TGTGCCAGCAGCCTCTTCCAGAGCGAGGAGCAGTACTTC. It codes for CASSLFQSEEQYF.

This chain uses TRBV4-3 with TRBJ1-4; tentatively, D is TRBD1 (5 bases). This CDR3 has 14 residues. Germline V gene lookup returns CDR1 LGHNA and CDR2 YSLEER. The germline V and J ends were trimmed by 6 bases and 2 bases, with 10 bases remaining between them. CDR3 nucleotides: TGCGCCAGCAGGCCGGGGGGTACTAATGAAAAACTGTTTTTT. Translating it yields CASRPGGTNEKLFF.

In this sample, this clone turned up once. The rearrangement joins TRBV5-1 to TRBJ2-3; 7 bases map to TRBD1. The CDR3 sequence is 14 residues long. Germline CDR1 and CDR2: SGHRS and YFSETQ. Trimming took 5 bases from V and 2 from J; bases not matched to a gene: 5. The CDR3 DNA sequence: TGCGCCAGCAGGTGGGGACAGTACACAGATACGCAGTATTTT. This encodes CASRWGQYTDTQYF. Combining the CDR3 with reference TRBV5-1 and TRBJ2-3 gives the whole variable domain KAGVTQTPRYLIKTRGQQVTLSCSPISGHRSVSWYQQTPGQGLQFLFEYFSETQRNKGNFPGRFSGRQFSNSRSEMNVSTLELGDSALYLCASRWGQYTDTQYFGPGTRLTVL.

The V call is TRBV12-5, the J call TRBJ1-4; 8 positions agree with TRBD1. Germline V gene lookup returns CDR1 LGHNT and CDR2 FRNRAP. This CDR3 comprises 15 residues. The V segment lost 5 bases and the J segment 10 bases; nucleotides outside the gene matches: 12. The CDR3 protein is CASGAGQGNVAKLFF. As DNA, the CDR3 is TGTGCTAGTGGTGCCGGACAGGGAAACGTTGCAAAACTGTTTTTT.